A selection of T cell receptor beta chains follows, all from one sample in a study of blood T cell repertoires in COVID-19. The table came from immunoSEQ multiplex PCR; TCRdb's copy has only in-frame clones and leaves some out. The sample has around 100,000 clones; about 83% are singletons. The sample consisted of peripheral blood. All receptors derive from a human donor in a cohort sampled during active COVID-19. The CDR3 runs from the conserved cysteine through the conserved F or W. Fields, in order: clone size, J gene, D gene, V gene, CDR3 protein, CDR3 DNA. D genes are given only for firm matches. The size of a clone is reported for some rows only, either as once, few or many, or as a class for expanded clones.

clone size: NA; J gene: TRBJ2-7; D gene: TRBD2; V gene: TRBV6-6; CDR3 protein: CASSNGSGGAQYF; CDR3 DNA: TGTGCCAGCAGTAACGGTAGCGGGGGGGCCCAGTACTTC
clone size: NA; J gene: TRBJ2-3; D gene: TRBD2; V gene: TRBV5-6; CDR3 protein: CASSQGLAKGTDTQYF; CDR3 DNA: TGTGCCAGCAGCCAAGGACTAGCTAAAGGCACAGATACGCAGTATTTT
clone size: NA; J gene: TRBJ2-7; D gene: NA; V gene: TRBV7-9; CDR3 protein: CASSPRVSYEQYF; CDR3 DNA: TGTGCCAGCAGCCCAAGAGTTTCCTACGAGCAGTACTTC
clone size: NA; J gene: TRBJ2-7; D gene: TRBD2; V gene: TRBV3-1/TRBV3-2; CDR3 protein: CASSQTSGRAYEQYF; CDR3 DNA: TGTGCCAGCAGCCAAACTAGCGGGAGAGCCTACGAGCAGTACTTC
clone size: NA; J gene: TRBJ2-1; D gene: TRBD2; V gene: TRBV5-1; CDR3 protein: CASSPSGGAGEQFF; CDR3 DNA: TGCGCCAGCAGTCCTAGCGGGGGGGCTGGTGAGCAGTTCTTC
clone size: NA; J gene: TRBJ2-1; D gene: TRBD1; V gene: TRBV7-2; CDR3 protein: CASSPDRGRYGEQFF; CDR3 DNA: TGTGCCAGCAGCCCCGACAGGGGGCGATATGGTGAGCAGTTCTTC
clone size: once; J gene: TRBJ2-7; D gene: NA; V gene: TRBV19; CDR3 protein: CASSMTGPTYEQYF; CDR3 DNA: TGTGCCAGTAGTATGACAGGCCCGACCTACGAGCAGTACTTC
clone size: NA; J gene: TRBJ2-7; D gene: TRBD1; V gene: TRBV9; CDR3 protein: CASSAGTGDYEQYF; CDR3 DNA: TGTGCCAGCAGCGCCGGGACAGGGGACTACGAGCAGTACTTC
clone size: NA; J gene: TRBJ1-2; D gene: NA; V gene: TRBV7-2; CDR3 protein: CASNRAGANYGYTF; CDR3 DNA: TGTGCCTCAAATAGGGCAGGGGCTAACTATGGCTACACCTTC
clone size: NA; J gene: TRBJ2-7; D gene: TRBD1; V gene: TRBV6-5; CDR3 protein: CASRETGAGEQYF; CDR3 DNA: TGTGCCAGCAGGGAGACAGGGGCAGGCGAGCAGTACTTC
clone size: NA; J gene: TRBJ1-2; D gene: TRBD1; V gene: TRBV5-1; CDR3 protein: CASSVGTGSHGYTF; CDR3 DNA: TGCGCCAGCAGCGTCGGGACAGGGAGCCATGGCTACACCTTC
clone size: NA; J gene: TRBJ1-1; D gene: NA; V gene: TRBV13; CDR3 protein: CASSLRDMNTEAFF; CDR3 DNA: TGTGCCAGCAGCTTGAGGGATATGAACACTGAAGCTTTCTTT
clone size: once; J gene: TRBJ2-3; D gene: TRBD2; V gene: TRBV25-1; CDR3 protein: CASTPVAGGSQGFATQYF; CDR3 DNA: TGTGCCAGCACCCCCGTGGCTGGCGGGAGCCAAGGGTTTGCTACGCAGTATTTT
clone size: NA; J gene: TRBJ2-7; D gene: NA; V gene: TRBV30; CDR3 protein: CAWSVRGDEQYF; CDR3 DNA: TGTGCCTGGAGTGTACGAGGCGACGAGCAGTACTTC
clone size: NA; J gene: TRBJ1-4; D gene: NA; V gene: TRBV6-5; CDR3 protein: CASSYGGFNEKLFF; CDR3 DNA: TGTGCCAGCAGTTACGGGGGCTTTAATGAAAAACTGTTTTTT
clone size: NA; J gene: TRBJ1-2; D gene: TRBD1; V gene: TRBV18; CDR3 protein: CASSGQASNGYTF; CDR3 DNA: TGTGCCAGCTCTGGACAGGCGTCTAATGGCTACACCTTC
clone size: NA; J gene: TRBJ1-2; D gene: NA; V gene: TRBV4-3; CDR3 protein: CASSQDRSLGAWYGYTF; CDR3 DNA: TGCGCCAGCAGCCAAGATCGGAGCCTTGGGGCTTGGTATGGCTACACCTTC
clone size: once; J gene: TRBJ2-7; D gene: NA; V gene: TRBV9; CDR3 protein: CASSVDQSYEQYF; CDR3 DNA: TGTGCCAGCAGCGTAGACCAGTCGTACGAGCAGTACTTC
clone size: NA; J gene: TRBJ2-7; D gene: TRBD2; V gene: TRBV13; CDR3 protein: CASRTRDYSYEQYF; CDR3 DNA: TGTGCCAGCAGGACCCGGGACTACTCCTACGAGCAGTACTTC
clone size: NA; J gene: TRBJ1-2; D gene: TRBD1; V gene: TRBV27; CDR3 protein: CASSWDRYNYGYTF; CDR3 DNA: TGTGCCAGCAGTTGGGACAGATATAACTATGGCTACACCTTC
clone size: NA; J gene: TRBJ2-7; D gene: NA; V gene: TRBV7-6; CDR3 protein: CASSLVPGSIGLSSYEQYF; CDR3 DNA: TGTGCCAGCAGCTTAGTCCCAGGGTCTATCGGCCTTAGCTCCTACGAGCAGTACTTC
clone size: NA; J gene: TRBJ2-1; D gene: TRBD2; V gene: TRBV7-2; CDR3 protein: CASSLGTGTSYYNEQFF; CDR3 DNA: TGTGCCAGCAGCTTAGGCACCGGGACTAGCTATTACAATGAGCAGTTCTTC
clone size: NA; J gene: TRBJ2-7; D gene: TRBD1; V gene: TRBV18; CDR3 protein: CASSEDRVEQYF; CDR3 DNA: TGTGCCAGCTCGGAGGACAGGGTAGAGCAGTACTTC
clone size: NA; J gene: TRBJ1-3; D gene: NA; V gene: TRBV29-1; CDR3 protein: CSATEPNSGNTIYF; CDR3 DNA: TGCAGCGCTACAGAACCAAATTCTGGAAACACCATATATTTT
clone size: NA; J gene: TRBJ2-1; D gene: TRBD2; V gene: TRBV9; CDR3 protein: CASSVRTSGHNEQFF; CDR3 DNA: TGTGCCAGCAGCGTACGGACTAGCGGGCACAATGAGCAGTTCTTC
clone size: NA; J gene: TRBJ2-7; D gene: NA; V gene: TRBV7-2; CDR3 protein: CASSLGSGYYEQYF; CDR3 DNA: TGTGCCAGCAGCTTAGGCTCAGGATACTACGAGCAGTACTTC
clone size: once; J gene: TRBJ2-3; D gene: TRBD2; V gene: TRBV7-9; CDR3 protein: CASSSGLEDTQYF; CDR3 DNA: TGTGCCAGCAGCAGTGGACTAGAAGATACGCAGTATTTT
clone size: NA; J gene: TRBJ1-4; D gene: NA; V gene: TRBV18; CDR3 protein: CASSPNWGQNEKLFF; CDR3 DNA: TGTGCCAGCTCACCAAACTGGGGACAAAATGAAAAACTGTTTTTT
clone size: NA; J gene: TRBJ2-3; D gene: NA; V gene: TRBV18; CDR3 protein: CASSPPSSTDTQYF; CDR3 DNA: TGTGCCAGCTCACCACCTTCTAGCACAGATACGCAGTATTTT
clone size: NA; J gene: TRBJ2-1; D gene: NA; V gene: TRBV10-3; CDR3 protein: CAISESTGTSSYNEQFF; CDR3 DNA: TGTGCCATCAGTGAGTCGACAGGCACCAGCTCCTACAATGAGCAGTTCTTC
clone size: once; J gene: TRBJ1-1; D gene: TRBD1; V gene: TRBV11-2; CDR3 protein: CASSLARDRGTEAFF; CDR3 DNA: TGTGCCAGCAGCTTAGCTCGGGACAGGGGCACTGAAGCTTTCTTT
clone size: NA; J gene: TRBJ1-5; D gene: NA; V gene: TRBV7-8; CDR3 protein: CASSLSGGGGNQPQHF; CDR3 DNA: TGTGCCAGCAGCTTAAGCGGGGGCGGGGGCAATCAGCCCCAGCATTTT
clone size: NA; J gene: TRBJ2-3; D gene: TRBD1; V gene: TRBV4-3; CDR3 protein: CASSQEPGTGGPTDTQYF; CDR3 DNA: TGCGCCAGCAGCCAAGAACCAGGGACAGGGGGTCCCACAGATACGCAGTATTTT
clone size: NA; J gene: TRBJ2-5; D gene: TRBD1; V gene: TRBV5-1; CDR3 protein: CASSLYDRDQETQYF; CDR3 DNA: TGCGCCAGCAGCTTATACGACAGGGACCAAGAGACCCAGTACTTC
clone size: NA; J gene: TRBJ1-1; D gene: NA; V gene: TRBV5-1; CDR3 protein: CASSLTMNTEAFF; CDR3 DNA: TGCGCCAGTTCATTGACTATGAACACTGAAGCTTTCTTT
clone size: once; J gene: TRBJ2-3; D gene: TRBD2; V gene: TRBV6-2/TRBV6-3; CDR3 protein: CASSYAKYGGLAGVGTDTQYF; CDR3 DNA: TGTGCCAGCAGTTACGCGAAATACGGGGGACTAGCGGGAGTCGGCACAGATACGCAGTATTTT
clone size: NA; J gene: TRBJ2-7; D gene: TRBD1; V gene: TRBV9; CDR3 protein: CASSVEEDRARLYF; CDR3 DNA: TGTGCCAGCAGCGTAGAAGAGGACAGGGCTAGACTGTACTTC